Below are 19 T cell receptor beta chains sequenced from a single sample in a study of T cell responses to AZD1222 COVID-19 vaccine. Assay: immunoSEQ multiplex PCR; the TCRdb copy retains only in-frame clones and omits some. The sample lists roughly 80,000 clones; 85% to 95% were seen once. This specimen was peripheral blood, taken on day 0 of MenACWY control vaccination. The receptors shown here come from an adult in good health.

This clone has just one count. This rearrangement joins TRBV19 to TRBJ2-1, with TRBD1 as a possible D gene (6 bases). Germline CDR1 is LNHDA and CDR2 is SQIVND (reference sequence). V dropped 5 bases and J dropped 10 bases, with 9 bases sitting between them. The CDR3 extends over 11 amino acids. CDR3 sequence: CASSPGEEQFF. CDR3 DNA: TGTGCCAGTAGTCCAGGGGAGGAGCAGTTCTTC. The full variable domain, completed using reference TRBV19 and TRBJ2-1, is DGGITQSPKYLFRKEGQNVTLSCEQNLNHDAMYWYRQDPGQGLRLIYYSQIVNDFQKGDIAEGYSVSREKKESFPLTVTSAQKNPTAFYLCASSPGEEQFFGPGTRLTVL.

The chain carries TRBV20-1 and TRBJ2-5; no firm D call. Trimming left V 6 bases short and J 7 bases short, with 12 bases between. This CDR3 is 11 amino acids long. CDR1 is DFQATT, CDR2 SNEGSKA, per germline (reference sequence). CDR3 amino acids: CSAPRSGTQYF. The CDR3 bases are TGCAGTGCCCCGAGATCAGGGACCCAGTACTTC.

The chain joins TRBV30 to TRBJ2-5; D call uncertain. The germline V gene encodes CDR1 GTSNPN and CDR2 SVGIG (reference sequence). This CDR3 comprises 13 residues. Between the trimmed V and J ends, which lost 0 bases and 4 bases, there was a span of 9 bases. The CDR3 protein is CAWSVPVRETQYF. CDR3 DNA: TGTGCCTGGAGTGTACCCGTTAGAGAGACCCAGTACTTC.

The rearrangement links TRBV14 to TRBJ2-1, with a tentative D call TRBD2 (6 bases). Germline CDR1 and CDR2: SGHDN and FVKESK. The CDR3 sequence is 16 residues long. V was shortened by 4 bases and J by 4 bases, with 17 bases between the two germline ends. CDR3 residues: CASSPSRLVGYNEQFF. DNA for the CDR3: TGTGCCAGCAGCCCGAGCAGACTAGTAGGGTACAATGAGCAGTTCTTC.

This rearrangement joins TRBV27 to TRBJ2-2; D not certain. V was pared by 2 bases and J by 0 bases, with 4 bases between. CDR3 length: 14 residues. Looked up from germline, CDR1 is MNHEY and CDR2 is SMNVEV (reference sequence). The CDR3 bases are TGTGCCAGCAGTTTAGGGGCGAACACCGGGGAGCTGTTTTTT. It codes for CASSLGANTGELFF.

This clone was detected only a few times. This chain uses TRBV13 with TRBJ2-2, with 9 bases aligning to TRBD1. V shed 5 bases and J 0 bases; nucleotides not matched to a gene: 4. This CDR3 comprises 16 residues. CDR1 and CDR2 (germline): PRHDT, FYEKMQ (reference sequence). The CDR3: CASSPRTGANTGELFF. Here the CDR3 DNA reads TGTGCCAGCAGCCCGCGGACAGGGGCGAACACCGGGGAGCTGTTTTTT.

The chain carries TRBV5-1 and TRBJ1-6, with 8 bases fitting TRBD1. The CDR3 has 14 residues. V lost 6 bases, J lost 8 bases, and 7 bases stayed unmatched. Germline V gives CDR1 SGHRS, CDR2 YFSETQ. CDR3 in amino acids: CASNQGQGHSPLHF. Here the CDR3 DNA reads TGCGCCAGCAACCAAGGACAGGGTCATTCACCCCTCCACTTT.

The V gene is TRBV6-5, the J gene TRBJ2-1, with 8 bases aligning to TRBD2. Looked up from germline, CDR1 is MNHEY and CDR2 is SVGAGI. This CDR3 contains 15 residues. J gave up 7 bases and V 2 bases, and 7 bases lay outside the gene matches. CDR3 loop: CASSYGTASGNEQFF. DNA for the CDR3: TGTGCCAGCAGTTACGGGACCGCTAGCGGGAATGAGCAGTTCTTC.

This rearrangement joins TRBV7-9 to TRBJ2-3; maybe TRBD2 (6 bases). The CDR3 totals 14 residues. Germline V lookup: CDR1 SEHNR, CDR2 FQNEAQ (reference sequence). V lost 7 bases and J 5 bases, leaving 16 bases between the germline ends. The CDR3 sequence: CASTPLPGLDTQYF. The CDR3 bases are TGTGCCAGCACCCCTCTGCCGGGACTAGATACGCAGTATTTT.

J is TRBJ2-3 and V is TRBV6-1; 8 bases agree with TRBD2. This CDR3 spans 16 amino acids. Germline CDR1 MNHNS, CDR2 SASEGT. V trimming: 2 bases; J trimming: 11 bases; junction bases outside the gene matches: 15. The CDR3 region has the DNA TGTGCCAGCAGTGAACCCGAGGGAGCGGGAGTAATTCAGCAGTATTTT. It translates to CASSEPEGAGVIQQYF.

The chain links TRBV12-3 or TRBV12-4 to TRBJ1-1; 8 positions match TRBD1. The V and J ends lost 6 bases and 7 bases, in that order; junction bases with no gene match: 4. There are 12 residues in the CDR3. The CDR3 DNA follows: TGTGCCAGCAGACCCACAGGGGGTGAAGCTTTCTTT. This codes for CASRPTGGEAFF.

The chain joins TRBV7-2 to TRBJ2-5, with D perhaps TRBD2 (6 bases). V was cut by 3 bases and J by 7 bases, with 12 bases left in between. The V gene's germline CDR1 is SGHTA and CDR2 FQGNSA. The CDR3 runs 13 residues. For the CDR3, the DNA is TGTGCCAGCAGCTTTGGGGAGGAAGGGACCCAGTACTTC. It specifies CASSFGEEGTQYF.

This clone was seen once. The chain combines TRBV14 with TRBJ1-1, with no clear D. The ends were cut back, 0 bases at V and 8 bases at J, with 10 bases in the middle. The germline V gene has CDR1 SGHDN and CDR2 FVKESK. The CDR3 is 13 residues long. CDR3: CASSQDFGPEAFF. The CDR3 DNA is TGTGCCAGCAGCCAAGACTTTGGACCAGAAGCTTTCTTT.

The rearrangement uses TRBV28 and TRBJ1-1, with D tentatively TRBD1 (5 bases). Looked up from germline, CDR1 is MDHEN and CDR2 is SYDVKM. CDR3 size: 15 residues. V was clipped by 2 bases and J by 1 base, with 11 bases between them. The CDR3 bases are TGTGCCAGCAGTTTAGGAGGCAGGGCGAACACTGAAGCTTTCTTT. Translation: CASSLGGRANTEAFF.

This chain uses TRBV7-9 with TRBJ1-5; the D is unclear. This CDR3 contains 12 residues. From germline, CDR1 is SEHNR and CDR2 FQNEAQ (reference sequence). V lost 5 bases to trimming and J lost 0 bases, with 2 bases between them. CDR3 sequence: CASSISNQPQHF. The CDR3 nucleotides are TGTGCCAGCAGCATTAGCAATCAGCCCCAGCATTTT.

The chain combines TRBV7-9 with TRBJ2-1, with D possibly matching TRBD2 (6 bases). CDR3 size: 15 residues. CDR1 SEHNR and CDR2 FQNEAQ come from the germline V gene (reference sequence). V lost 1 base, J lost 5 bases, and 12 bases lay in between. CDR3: CASSLGASDHNEQFF. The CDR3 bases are TGTGCCAGCAGCTTAGGGGCTAGCGACCACAATGAGCAGTTCTTC.

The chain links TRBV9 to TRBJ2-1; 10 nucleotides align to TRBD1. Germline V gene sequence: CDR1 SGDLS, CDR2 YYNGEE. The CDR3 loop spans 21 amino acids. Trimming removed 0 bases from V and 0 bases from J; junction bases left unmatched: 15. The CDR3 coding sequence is TGTGCCAGCAGCGTAGGAGGCGGGACAGGGGCCTTTCATAGCTCCTACAATGAGCAGTTCTTC. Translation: CASSVGGGTGAFHSSYNEQFF.

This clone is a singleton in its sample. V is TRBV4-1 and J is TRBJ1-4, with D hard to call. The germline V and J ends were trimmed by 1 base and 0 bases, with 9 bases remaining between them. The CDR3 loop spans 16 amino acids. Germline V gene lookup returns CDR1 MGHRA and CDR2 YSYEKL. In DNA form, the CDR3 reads TGCGCCAGCAGCCAAGGGGGATTCGCAACTAATGAAAAACTGTTTTTT. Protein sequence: CASSQGGFATNEKLFF.

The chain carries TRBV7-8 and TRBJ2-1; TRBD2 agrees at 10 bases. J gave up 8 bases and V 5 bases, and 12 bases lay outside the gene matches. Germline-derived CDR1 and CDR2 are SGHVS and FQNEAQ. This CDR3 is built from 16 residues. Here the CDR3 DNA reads TGTGCCAGCAGCCCTAGGCGGCTAGCGGGGGCGGATGAGCAGTTCTTC. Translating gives CASSPRRLAGADEQFF.